Sequencing of this TCR beta chain was carried out in a study of CD8+ T cells in alopecia areata. Study at large: Tofacitinib administration persisted for 6 to 18 months, succeeded by 6 months off drug. Study outcomes and limitations: In lesional scalp, particularly from alopecia totalis/universalis, clonality was higher than in normal scalp.

As the sequencing template, cDNA was produced by extracting RNA and reverse transcribing it. Only in-frame clones appear in the TCRdb table, and some are missing; sequencing was by immunoSEQ multiplex PCR. The sample has around 140,000 clones; 45% to 60% are singletons. The sample holds a few counts of this clone. Its antigen is as yet unknown. It was from alopecia areata patients that lesional scalp punch biopsies and peripheral blood were collected. CDR1 ENHRY and CDR2 SYGVKD come from the germline V gene. This CDR3 region has 13 residues. V was trimmed by 6 bases and J by 1 base, leaving 9 bases between them.

The clonotype originates from a human donor with alopecia areata. Sequencing was carried out using CD4+ T cells sorted from blood. V is TRBV10-3 and J is TRBJ1-1, with D unresolved. CDR3 DNA: TGTGCCATCAGCGATAACGCGAACACTGAAGCTTTCTTT. As protein: CAISDNANTEAFF.